The 9 T cell receptor beta chains presented below share a single source sample, sequenced in a study of T-cell reconstitution after alpha-beta-depleted transplantation in children. The authors prepared the TCRbeta library with unique molecular identifiers. TCRdb analysed the PCR reads with MiXCR anew, one entry per CDR3 protein. The repertoire includes around 960,000 distinct CDR3 sequences, about 26% of them detected once, and over 25% sits in the top ten. Sequencing was performed on PBMCs, mostly from graft donor cells, taken 360 days after TCRalphabeta/CD19-depleted stem cell transplant. Receptors were obtained from a boy under three years old who had a stem cell transplant for SCID, so the T cells may come from the graft donor.

The rearrangement joins TRBV29-1 to TRBJ2-3; 8 bases line up with TRBD1. CDR3 length equals 14 residues. J was trimmed by 4 bases and V by 1 base; bases with no gene match: 4. The germline gives CDR1 SQVTM, CDR2 ANQGSEA. The CDR3 coding sequence is TGCAGCGTTGAAGCAGGGGGCCTCGCAGATACGCAGTATTTT. It specifies CSVEAGGLADTQYF.

The chain employs TRBV6-1 and TRBJ1-6, with D hard to call. The germline CDR1 and CDR2 sequences are MNHNS and SASEGT. The CDR3 covers 13 residues. The V and J ends lost 3 bases and 12 bases respectively, with 12 bases between them. The CDR3 loop reads CASSDTPRGPLHF. The DNA of the CDR3 is TGTGCCAGCAGTGATACGCCTCGAGGACCCCTCCACTTT.

This chain joins TRBV7-3 and TRBJ2-1; no firm D call. Looked up from germline, CDR1 is SGHTA and CDR2 is FQGTGA. The CDR3 covers 13 residues. Trimming removed 5 bases from V and 5 bases from J, with 10 bases in between. CDR3 in DNA: TGTGCCAGCAGCATGGACCGGGACAATGAGCAGTTCTTC. The encoded protein is CASSMDRDNEQFF.

The chain uses TRBV3-1 and TRBJ2-3; 8 bases map to TRBD2. The ends lost 1 base at V and 6 bases at J; junction bases unmatched: 6. The CDR3 runs to 15 residues. In germline, CDR1 is LGHDT, CDR2 YNNKEL (reference sequence). In DNA, the CDR3 is TGTGCCAGCAGCCAAGGTGGGACTAGTAGGGATACGCAGTATTTT. Its translation: CASSQGGTSRDTQYF.

The chain has TRBV7-2 and TRBJ2-3; TRBD1 might be the D (6 bases). From germline, CDR1 is SGHTA and CDR2 FQGNSA. This CDR3 has 15 amino acids. V gave up 3 bases and J gave up 3 bases, with 13 bases separating them. CDR3 region: CASSFQQGRTDTQYF. In nucleotides, the CDR3 is TGTGCCAGCAGCTTTCAGCAGGGGCGAACAGATACGCAGTATTTT. Combining the CDR3 with reference TRBV7-2 and TRBJ2-3 gives the whole variable domain GAGVSQSPSNKVTEKGKDVELRCDPISGHTALYWYRQSLGQGLEFLIYFQGNSAPDKSGLPSDRFSAERTGGSVSTLTIQRTQQEDSAVYLCASSFQQGRTDTQYFGPGTRLTVL.

The chain couples TRBV7-2 to TRBJ2-1, with D possibly being TRBD2 (6 bases). The ends were cut back, 2 bases at V and 10 bases at J, with 9 bases in the middle. The germline V gene has CDR1 SGHTA and CDR2 FQGNSA. The CDR3 spans 12 residues. The CDR3 sequence is CASSLRRGEQFF. CDR3 sequence (DNA): TGTGCCAGCAGCTTAAGGCGGGGAGAGCAGTTCTTC.

The chain joins TRBV12-3 or TRBV12-4 to TRBJ2-5; D may be TRBD2 (7 bases). CDR3 size: 14 residues. The ends were cut back, 7 bases at V and 5 bases at J, with 17 bases in the middle. In DNA form, the CDR3 reads TGTGCCAGCACTGGCGGGGGCCAAAGGGAGACCCAGTACTTC. This translates into CASTGGGQRETQYF.

The chain couples TRBV27 to TRBJ1-1; D unresolved. The CDR3 is 13 amino acids. The germline gives CDR1 MNHEY, CDR2 SMNVEV (reference sequence). V was shortened by 1 base and J by 4 bases, with 7 bases between the two germline ends. CDR3 nucleotide sequence: TGTGCCAGCAGTTTATTTAGAGGCACTGAAGCTTTCTTT. It is translated as CASSLFRGTEAFF.

Ten or more counts support this clonotype. The rearrangement links TRBV10-3 to TRBJ2-6; D gene uncertain. With 3 bases removed from V and 2 bases from J, the gap between germline ends came to 8 bases. Germline CDR1 is ENHRY and CDR2 is SYGVKD. The CDR3 sequence is 15 residues long. The CDR3 loop reads CAISDTFTGANVLTF. CDR3 sequence (DNA): TGTGCCATCAGTGATACATTTACTGGGGCCAACGTCCTGACTTTC.